This T cell receptor (beta chain) was identified during a study of T cells after posttransplantation cyclophosphamide. Overall study results and limits: Recipient CMV seropositivity and CMV reactivation strongly tracked TRB clonality. TRB overlap between skin or GI tissue T cells and blood was limited.

Sequencing used immunoSEQ multiplex PCR; TCRdb keeps in-frame clones, though not all of them. This repertoire holds about 39,000 clones, and none appear only once. This clone was observed at least ten times. Its antigen remains unidentified. Peripheral blood was collected from the related graft donor on the marrow donation day. There are 16 residues in the CDR3. Trimming removed 2 bases at V and 2 bases at J, with 11 bases between. CDR1 and CDR2 (germline): SGHTS, YDEGEE. The rearrangement joins TRBV5-8 to TRBJ2-6; possibly TRBD1 for D (5 bases). Specimen: PBMCs. The TCR was taken from a woman aged 50 to 60 in good health and a related stem cell transplant donor. The CDR3 reads CASSFIRVTGANVLTF. Written as DNA, the CDR3 is TGTGCCAGCAGCTTTATCAGGGTGACTGGGGCCAACGTCCTGACTTTC.